This is a list of T cell receptor beta chains from one sample in a study of blood T cell repertoires in COVID-19. This table comes from immunoSEQ multiplex PCR, and its TCRdb copy is limited to in-frame clones, with some not included. The sample yields about 74,000 clones, about 90% seen once. Source material: peripheral blood. The receptors originated from a woman over 75 with active or convalescent COVID-19. CDR3s include the opening cysteine and the closing phenylalanine or tryptophan. The order of the fields is J gene, clone size, CDR3 length, D gene, V gene, CDR3 protein, CDR3 DNA. A D gene is named only where the DNA matches it firmly. Clone size is not always given. Where it is, it says once, few, many or a class for expanded clones.

j_gene: TRBJ2-1; abundance: few; len: 16; d_gene: TRBD2; v_gene: TRBV7-9; CDR3aa: CASSLELAGVRGEQFF; CDR3nt: TGTGCCAGCAGCTTAGAACTAGCGGGAGTTCGGGGTGAGCAGTTCTTC
j_gene: TRBJ2-7; abundance: -; len: 17; d_gene: TRBD2; v_gene: TRBV7-9; CDR3aa: CASSSRLAGVPLYEQYF; CDR3nt: TGTGCCAGCAGCAGCCGACTAGCGGGAGTTCCACTCTACGAGCAGTACTTC
j_gene: TRBJ1-2; abundance: medium-sized; len: 15; d_gene: TRBD1; v_gene: TRBV5-4; CDR3aa: CASSFRGQGNYGYTF; CDR3nt: TGTGCCAGCAGCTTTAGGGGACAGGGTAACTATGGCTACACCTTC
j_gene: TRBJ2-1; abundance: once; len: 17; d_gene: TRBD2; v_gene: TRBV4-1; CDR3aa: CASSQDPTSGIYNEQFF; CDR3nt: TGCGCCAGCAGCCAAGACCCGACTAGCGGGATATACAATGAGCAGTTCTTC
j_gene: TRBJ1-5; abundance: -; len: 12; d_gene: -; v_gene: TRBV3-1/TRBV3-2; CDR3aa: CASSQGGQPQHF; CDR3nt: TGTGCCAGCAGCCAAGGCGGTCAGCCCCAGCATTTT
j_gene: TRBJ1-6; abundance: -; len: 16; d_gene: TRBD1; v_gene: TRBV7-9; CDR3aa: CASSLATGTGNSPLHF; CDR3nt: TGTGCCAGCAGCTTAGCGACAGGGACCGGGAATTCACCCCTCCACTTT
j_gene: TRBJ1-1; abundance: -; len: 13; d_gene: TRBD1; v_gene: TRBV5-1; CDR3aa: CASGDRAGTEAFF; CDR3nt: TGCGCCAGCGGGGACAGGGCGGGCACTGAAGCTTTCTTT
j_gene: TRBJ2-1; abundance: -; len: 17; d_gene: -; v_gene: TRBV21-1; CDR3aa: CASSKGQTSGSLNEQFF; CDR3nt: TGTGCCAGCAGCAAAGGGCAGACTAGCGGGAGCCTCAATGAGCAGTTCTTC
j_gene: TRBJ2-7; abundance: -; len: 14; d_gene: -; v_gene: TRBV2; CDR3aa: CASSEDRISYEQYF; CDR3nt: TGTGCCAGCAGTGAAGACAGGATCTCCTACGAGCAGTACTTC
j_gene: TRBJ1-5; abundance: -; len: 14; d_gene: -; v_gene: TRBV2; CDR3aa: CASSGETRDQPQHF; CDR3nt: TGTGCCAGCAGTGGGGAAACGCGGGATCAGCCCCAGCATTTT
j_gene: TRBJ1-2; abundance: -; len: 15; d_gene: -; v_gene: TRBV2; CDR3aa: CASSSRLVTNYGYTF; CDR3nt: TGTGCCAGCAGTAGTCGGCTAGTCACTAACTATGGCTACACCTTC
j_gene: TRBJ2-1; abundance: -; len: 13; d_gene: TRBD1; v_gene: TRBV5-4; CDR3aa: CASSPRTTGEQFF; CDR3nt: TGTGCCAGCAGCCCCCGGACGACAGGGGAGCAGTTCTTC
j_gene: TRBJ1-2; abundance: few; len: 14; d_gene: TRBD1; v_gene: TRBV5-1; CDR3aa: CASSPGTGHYGYTF; CDR3nt: TGCGCCAGCAGCCCTGGGACAGGACACTATGGCTACACCTTC
j_gene: TRBJ2-7; abundance: -; len: 15; d_gene: TRBD2; v_gene: TRBV3-1/TRBV3-2; CDR3aa: CASSQDGTRMGEQYF; CDR3nt: TGTGCCAGCAGCCAAGATGGGACTAGGATGGGGGAGCAGTACTTC
j_gene: TRBJ2-3; abundance: -; len: 16; d_gene: -; v_gene: TRBV7-2; CDR3aa: CASSFKLVGHGDTQYF; CDR3nt: TGTGCCAGCAGCTTTAAACTAGTCGGTCATGGAGATACGCAGTATTTT
j_gene: TRBJ1-3; abundance: -; len: 15; d_gene: TRBD1; v_gene: TRBV5-1; CDR3aa: CASSLGQGTGNTIYF; CDR3nt: TGCGCCAGCAGCTTGGGACAGGGGACTGGAAACACCATATATTTT
j_gene: TRBJ1-5; abundance: once; len: 15; d_gene: -; v_gene: TRBV3-1/TRBV3-2; CDR3aa: CASAFGAGGNQPQHF; CDR3nt: TGTGCCAGCGCCTTCGGGGCAGGGGGCAATCAGCCCCAGCATTTT
j_gene: TRBJ1-1; abundance: -; len: 14; d_gene: -; v_gene: TRBV5-1; CDR3aa: CASSLRGGNTEAFF; CDR3nt: TGCGCCAGCAGCTTGAGGGGGGGTAACACTGAAGCTTTCTTT
j_gene: TRBJ2-5; abundance: -; len: 14; d_gene: TRBD2; v_gene: TRBV5-5; CDR3aa: CASSSGTSLETQYF; CDR3nt: TGTGCCAGCAGCTCTGGGACTAGCCTTGAGACCCAGTACTTC
j_gene: TRBJ2-3; abundance: -; len: 14; d_gene: -; v_gene: TRBV5-1; CDR3aa: CASSSPGMTDTQYF; CDR3nt: TGCGCCAGCAGCTCTCCGGGGATGACAGATACGCAGTATTTT
j_gene: TRBJ1-5; abundance: few; len: 16; d_gene: -; v_gene: TRBV5-1; CDR3aa: CASSPFGGDSNQPQHF; CDR3nt: TGCGCCAGCAGCCCGTTTGGAGGGGATAGCAATCAGCCCCAGCATTTT
j_gene: TRBJ1-3; abundance: -; len: 13; d_gene: -; v_gene: TRBV2; CDR3aa: CASSEATRGTIYF; CDR3nt: TGTGCCAGCAGTGAAGCCACCCGAGGCACCATATATTTT
j_gene: TRBJ2-5; abundance: -; len: 16; d_gene: TRBD1; v_gene: TRBV24-1; CDR3aa: CATSDPSQTGGETQYF; CDR3nt: TGTGCCACCAGTGATCCCTCCCAGACAGGGGGGGAGACCCAGTACTTC
j_gene: TRBJ1-1; abundance: -; len: 14; d_gene: -; v_gene: TRBV19; CDR3aa: CASSVRGSGTEAFF; CDR3nt: TGTGCCAGTAGTGTTAGGGGTAGTGGGACTGAAGCTTTCTTT
j_gene: TRBJ2-6; abundance: -; len: 17; d_gene: TRBD1; v_gene: TRBV5-4; CDR3aa: CASSLEQGGTGANVLTF; CDR3nt: TGTGCCAGCAGCTTGGAACAGGGGGGAACTGGGGCCAACGTCCTGACTTTC
j_gene: TRBJ2-7; abundance: -; len: 14; d_gene: TRBD1; v_gene: TRBV7-2; CDR3aa: CASSTRQGADEQYF; CDR3nt: TGTGCCAGCAGCACCCGACAGGGGGCCGACGAGCAGTACTTC
j_gene: TRBJ2-3; abundance: -; len: 15; d_gene: -; v_gene: TRBV5-1; CDR3aa: CASSLFGASGDTQYF; CDR3nt: TGCGCCAGCAGCTTGTTTGGGGCCTCAGGAGATACGCAGTATTTT
j_gene: TRBJ2-7; abundance: -; len: 16; d_gene: TRBD2; v_gene: TRBV6-6; CDR3aa: CASSPQDRTSVGEQYF; CDR3nt: TGTGCCAGCAGTCCCCAGGATCGGACTAGTGTGGGCGAGCAGTACTTC
j_gene: TRBJ2-7; abundance: -; len: 16; d_gene: TRBD1; v_gene: TRBV11-2; CDR3aa: CASSLDRAGQGYEQYF; CDR3nt: TGTGCCAGCAGCTTAGATAGGGCGGGACAGGGCTACGAGCAGTACTTC
j_gene: TRBJ2-5; abundance: -; len: 17; d_gene: TRBD2; v_gene: TRBV5-6; CDR3aa: CASSLAGSGGYQETQYF; CDR3nt: TGTGCCAGCAGCTTGGCCGGGAGCGGGGGGTACCAAGAGACCCAGTACTTC
j_gene: TRBJ2-1; abundance: -; len: 12; d_gene: TRBD1; v_gene: TRBV2; CDR3aa: CASEQGDNEQFF; CDR3nt: TGTGCCAGCGAGCAGGGGGATAATGAGCAGTTCTTC
j_gene: TRBJ2-5; abundance: -; len: 13; d_gene: -; v_gene: TRBV5-8; CDR3aa: CASSLSGAETQYF; CDR3nt: TGTGCCAGCAGCTTGTCAGGGGCGGAGACCCAGTACTTC
j_gene: TRBJ2-7; abundance: -; len: 17; d_gene: -; v_gene: TRBV4-3; CDR3aa: CASSQDLRGSGGREQYF; CDR3nt: TGCGCCAGCAGCCAAGATCTTCGGGGGAGTGGAGGTCGCGAGCAGTACTTC
j_gene: TRBJ1-5; abundance: -; len: 15; d_gene: TRBD1; v_gene: TRBV3-1/TRBV3-2; CDR3aa: CASSQGRTGTQPQHF; CDR3nt: TGTGCCAGCAGCCAAGGAAGGACAGGGACACAGCCCCAGCATTTT
j_gene: TRBJ1-1; abundance: few; len: 14; d_gene: -; v_gene: TRBV10-1; CDR3aa: CASSAKRGGTEAFF; CDR3nt: TGCGCCAGCAGTGCGAAAAGAGGGGGCACTGAAGCTTTCTTT
j_gene: TRBJ1-1; abundance: once; len: 16; d_gene: -; v_gene: TRBV19; CDR3aa: CASGVGGGRGYTEAFF; CDR3nt: TGTGCCAGTGGGGTTGGGGGAGGCCGGGGGTACACTGAAGCTTTCTTT
j_gene: TRBJ1-1; abundance: -; len: 15; d_gene: -; v_gene: TRBV7-9; CDR3aa: CASSPPARGNTEAFF; CDR3nt: TGTGCCAGCAGCCCCCCGGCTCGGGGGAACACTGAAGCTTTCTTT
j_gene: TRBJ2-5; abundance: -; len: 14; d_gene: TRBD2; v_gene: TRBV5-1; CDR3aa: CASSLGLAGETQYF; CDR3nt: TGCGCCAGCAGCTTAGGACTAGCAGGAGAGACCCAGTACTTC
j_gene: TRBJ2-2; abundance: -; len: 15; d_gene: -; v_gene: TRBV7-2; CDR3aa: CASSLESGNTGELFF; CDR3nt: TGTGCCAGCAGCTTAGAATCAGGGAACACCGGGGAGCTGTTTTTT
j_gene: TRBJ1-5; abundance: -; len: 16; d_gene: TRBD1; v_gene: TRBV6-2/TRBV6-3; CDR3aa: CASSYGTAVHNQPQHF; CDR3nt: TGTGCCAGCAGTTACGGGACAGCTGTCCACAATCAGCCCCAGCATTTT
j_gene: TRBJ1-1; abundance: once; len: 13; d_gene: -; v_gene: TRBV16; CDR3aa: CASSQSRETEAFF; CDR3nt: TGTGCCAGCAGCCAATCCAGGGAAACTGAAGCTTTCTTT
j_gene: TRBJ2-5; abundance: -; len: 14; d_gene: -; v_gene: TRBV19; CDR3aa: CASSARGGGETQYF; CDR3nt: TGTGCCAGTAGTGCCAGGGGTGGTGGAGAGACCCAGTACTTC
j_gene: TRBJ2-1; abundance: -; len: 12; d_gene: TRBD2; v_gene: TRBV5-5; CDR3aa: CASSVAGGEQFF; CDR3nt: TGTGCCAGCAGCGTAGCGGGAGGCGAGCAGTTCTTC
j_gene: TRBJ1-2; abundance: -; len: 14; d_gene: TRBD1; v_gene: TRBV3-1/TRBV3-2; CDR3aa: CASRQTGGDYGYTF; CDR3nt: TGTGCCAGCAGACAAACAGGGGGCGACTATGGCTACACCTTC
j_gene: TRBJ2-6; abundance: -; len: 16; d_gene: -; v_gene: TRBV6-2/TRBV6-3; CDR3aa: CASSYRLGAGANVLTF; CDR3nt: TGTGCCAGCAGTTACAGATTGGGCGCTGGGGCCAACGTCCTGACTTTC
j_gene: TRBJ1-2; abundance: -; len: 15; d_gene: -; v_gene: TRBV7-2; CDR3aa: CATSGHPGPNYGYTF; CDR3nt: TGTGCCACCAGTGGCCACCCAGGCCCTAACTATGGCTACACCTTC
j_gene: TRBJ1-1; abundance: -; len: 15; d_gene: -; v_gene: TRBV11-2; CDR3aa: CASSLWEGVNTEAFF; CDR3nt: TGTGCCAGCAGCTTATGGGAAGGGGTGAACACTGAAGCTTTCTTT
j_gene: TRBJ1-6; abundance: -; len: 12; d_gene: -; v_gene: TRBV21-1; CDR3aa: CASQGVHSPLHF; CDR3nt: TGTGCCAGCCAGGGGGTCCATTCACCCCTCCACTTT
j_gene: TRBJ2-2; abundance: once; len: 16; d_gene: TRBD1; v_gene: TRBV18; CDR3aa: CASSEFGTGSTGELFF; CDR3nt: TGTGCCAGCTCAGAATTTGGGACAGGGAGCACCGGGGAGCTGTTTTTT
j_gene: TRBJ2-6; abundance: once; len: 19; d_gene: -; v_gene: TRBV9; CDR3aa: CASSVWGQATISGANVLTF; CDR3nt: TGTGCCAGCAGCGTTTGGGGGCAGGCAACCATCTCTGGGGCCAACGTCCTGACTTTC
j_gene: TRBJ1-2; abundance: -; len: 14; d_gene: TRBD1; v_gene: TRBV5-1; CDR3aa: CASSLVGQGYGYTF; CDR3nt: TGCGCCAGCAGCTTGGTGGGACAGGGGTATGGCTACACCTTC